The rows below give T cell receptor beta chains drawn from one sample of a study of blood T cell repertoires in COVID-19. Measured with immunoSEQ multiplex PCR; TCRdb has only the in-frame clones, and not every one. The sample carries 75,000 to 100,000 clones, around 87% recorded once. Sequencing used peripheral blood. All receptors come from a human donor with acute or convalescent COVID-19. The donor label of this sample is uncertain. CDR3s include the opening cysteine and the closing phenylalanine or tryptophan. The D gene is left open where the match is weak. Size is omitted from some rows. Given values are once, few, many or a class for expanded clones.

D: NA; size: NA; V: TRBV3-1/TRBV3-2; J: TRBJ1-6; DNA: TGTGCCAGCAGCCAATCTGAACGGTATAATTCACCCCTCCACTTT; CDR3: CASSQSERYNSPLHF
D: NA; size: NA; V: TRBV6-5; J: TRBJ1-5; DNA: TGTGCCAGCAGGCCGGGACTTTATAGCAATCAGCCCCAGCATTTT; CDR3: CASRPGLYSNQPQHF
D: NA; size: NA; V: TRBV25-1; J: TRBJ2-7; DNA: TGTGCCAGCAGCCGCTCCTACGAGCAGTACTTC; CDR3: CASSRSYEQYF
D: NA; size: NA; V: TRBV3-1/TRBV3-2; J: TRBJ2-2; DNA: TGTGCCAGCAGCGCGAGGACAGCGTCCACCGGGGAGCTGTTTTTT; CDR3: CASSARTASTGELFF
D: NA; size: NA; V: TRBV11-3; J: TRBJ2-3; DNA: TGTGCCAGCAGCTTAGGAGCAGGGAGCACAGATACGCAGTATTTT; CDR3: CASSLGAGSTDTQYF
D: TRBD2; size: NA; V: TRBV19; J: TRBJ2-1; DNA: TGTGCCAGTAGTAGATCTAGCGGGGGGGCCATGAAGTCCTACAATGAGCAGTTCTTC; CDR3: CASSRSSGGAMKSYNEQFF
D: TRBD1; size: NA; V: TRBV7-2; J: TRBJ1-2; DNA: TGTGCCAGCGGCCGTCGTGGGACAGGGGATGGCTACACCTTC; CDR3: CASGRRGTGDGYTF
D: TRBD1; size: few; V: TRBV7-2; J: TRBJ1-5; DNA: TGTGCCAGCAGCTCCGGACAGGGTAGAAATCAGCCCCAGCATTTT; CDR3: CASSSGQGRNQPQHF
D: NA; size: NA; V: TRBV6-5; J: TRBJ1-1; DNA: TGTGCCAGCACCAGTGGGGACATGAACACTGAAGCTTTCTTT; CDR3: CASTSGDMNTEAFF
D: NA; size: NA; V: TRBV4-1; J: TRBJ2-5; DNA: TGCGCCAGCAGCCAAGAAAACAGGTACCAAGAGACCCAGTACTTC; CDR3: CASSQENRYQETQYF
D: TRBD1; size: NA; V: TRBV4-2; J: TRBJ2-3; DNA: TGTGCCAGCAGCCAAGATTCCGCTAGACAGGGGATAGATACGCAGTATTTT; CDR3: CASSQDSARQGIDTQYF
D: TRBD1; size: NA; V: TRBV12-3/TRBV12-4; J: TRBJ2-1; DNA: TGTGCCAGCAGGGGGACAGGGTTCGGTGAGCAGTTCTTC; CDR3: CASRGTGFGEQFF
D: NA; size: NA; V: TRBV29-1; J: TRBJ2-3; DNA: TGCAGCGTTACCGGACAGGGAGGGACCACAGATACGCAGTATTTT; CDR3: CSVTGQGGTTDTQYF
D: NA; size: NA; V: TRBV11-3; J: TRBJ2-3; DNA: TGTGCCAGCAGCTCTCCGGTCAGCGCCCTCACAGATACGCAGTATTTT; CDR3: CASSSPVSALTDTQYF
D: NA; size: NA; V: TRBV28; J: TRBJ2-1; DNA: TGTGCCAGCAGTTCCGGGGGACTGGCTGTAAAAGACTCCTACAATGAGCAGTTCTTC; CDR3: CASSSGGLAVKDSYNEQFF
D: TRBD2; size: NA; V: TRBV5-1; J: TRBJ2-7; DNA: TGCGCCAGCAGCTTGGAATCTAGCGGCCCTTCATTCATTCGTTGGGAGCAGTACTTC; CDR3: CASSLESSGPSFIRWEQYF
D: NA; size: NA; V: TRBV7-3; J: TRBJ2-1; DNA: TGTGCCAGCAGTTTAGGGTGGAGCTCCTACAATGAGCAGTTCTTC; CDR3: CASSLGWSSYNEQFF
D: TRBD1; size: NA; V: TRBV18; J: TRBJ1-1; DNA: TGTGCCAGCTCACCACCACACAGGGGGGGCACTGAAGCTTTCTTT; CDR3: CASSPPHRGGTEAFF
D: TRBD1; size: NA; V: TRBV5-6; J: TRBJ1-4; DNA: TGTGCCAGCAGCTTTTCGGGACAGACTAATGAAAAACTGTTTTTT; CDR3: CASSFSGQTNEKLFF
D: NA; size: NA; V: TRBV11-1; J: TRBJ1-5; DNA: TGTGCCAGCAGCTTAGGAGATAATCAGCCCCAGCATTTT; CDR3: CASSLGDNQPQHF
D: TRBD1; size: NA; V: TRBV6-5; J: TRBJ1-1; DNA: TGTGCCAGCAGACAGGGGGGGAGCACTGAAGCTTTCTTT; CDR3: CASRQGGSTEAFF